This TCR beta chain was captured in a study of early T cells in non-severe SARS-CoV-2 infection. Looked up from germline, CDR1 is MNHNS and CDR2 is SASEGT. The J segment lost 4 bases and the V segment lost 5 bases, leaving 3 bases of the junction unmatched. The CDR3 sequence is 13 residues long. The library protocol tagged individual cDNA molecules with unique molecular identifiers. TCRdb processed the 5' RACE reads anew with MiXCR; each CDR3 protein has one entry. The data contain around 26,000 distinct CDR3 sequences, more than 4.5% of them singletons. The source is an adult who was a healthcare worker with PCR-confirmed SARS-CoV-2 infection or an uninfected control (not recorded which). V and J are TRBV6-1 and TRBJ1-1; TRBD1 agrees at 8 bases. The sample taken for sequencing was whole blood. The CDR3 region is CASSPTGGTEAFF. DNA of the CDR3: TGTGCCAGCAGTCCTACAGGGGGCACTGAAGCTTTCTTT.